These 23 T cell receptor beta chains were all obtained from the same sample, sequenced in a study of blood T cells in healthy people across ages. A second PCR, run for roughly 7 to 12 cycles, used a sample-barcoded 5' primer plus a J-beta primer mix. TCRdb re-called the 5' RACE reads with MiXCR, one entry per CDR3 protein. Here the sample spans hundreds of thousands of distinct CDR3 sequences, roughly 56% being singletons. The sample taken for sequencing was blood. These receptors originate from a middle-aged man in good health.

This clonotype was detected only a few times. The V call is TRBV7-2, the J call TRBJ2-3, with 7 bases fitting TRBD1. The ends lost 4 bases at V and 4 bases at J; junction bases unmatched: 5. From germline, CDR1 is SGHTA and CDR2 FQGNSA. This CDR3 is 14 amino acids long. The CDR3 reads CASSSDRVADTQYF. CDR3 nucleotide sequence: TGTGCCAGCAGCTCCGACAGGGTAGCAGATACGCAGTATTTT. Full variable domain (missing parts from reference TRBV7-2 and TRBJ2-3): GAGVSQSPSNKVTEKGKDVELRCDPISGHTALYWYRQSLGQGLEFLIYFQGNSAPDKSGLPSDRFSAERTGGSVSTLTIQRTQQEDSAVYLCASSSDRVADTQYFGPGTRLTVL.

The chain recombines TRBV10-3 with TRBJ2-5; TRBD1 might be the D (6 bases). V lost 5 bases, J lost 2 bases, and 18 bases lay in between. The germline gives CDR1 ENHRY, CDR2 SYGVKD. This CDR3 is 16 amino acids long. CDR3 sequence: CAISQTDSQVQETQYF. CDR3 nucleotide sequence: TGTGCCATCAGTCAAACGGACAGCCAAGTTCAAGAGACCCAGTACTTC.

The chain couples TRBV7-8 to TRBJ2-4; the D gene is possibly TRBD1 (5 bases). Trimming took 0 bases from V and 2 from J, leaving 11 bases between them. The CDR3 spans 16 residues. The germline gives CDR1 SGHVS, CDR2 FQNEAQ. The CDR3, as DNA: TGTGCCAGCAGCTTAGCGCGACAGAACTCCAAAAACATTCAGTACTTC. Translation gives CASSLARQNSKNIQYF.

The V and J genes are TRBV20-1 and TRBJ2-1; the match to TRBD2 covers 12 bases. From germline, CDR1 is DFQATT and CDR2 SNEGSKA (reference sequence). Germline trimming cut 3 bases from V and 3 bases from J; bases unmatched to any gene: 9. This CDR3 region has 17 residues. The CDR3 sequence: CSASGSGLAGIYNEQFF. CDR3 DNA sequence: TGCAGTGCTAGTGGGTCTGGACTAGCGGGGATCTACAATGAGCAGTTCTTC.

The rearrangement uses TRBV3-1 and TRBJ2-3; no reliable D call. V lost 2 bases, J lost 2 bases, and 14 bases lay in between. From germline, CDR1 is LGHDT and CDR2 YNNKEL (reference sequence). The CDR3 is 16 amino acids. The CDR3 reads CASSQSPDYLTDTQYF. CDR3 nucleotide sequence: TGTGCCAGCAGCCAATCGCCTGATTACCTCACAGATACGCAGTATTTT.

This chain connects TRBV11-2 to TRBJ2-7, with 9 bases that match TRBD1. J was trimmed by 1 base and V by 3 bases; bases with no gene match: 4. The CDR3 has 15 residues. The germline CDR1 and CDR2 sequences are SGHAT and FQNNGV. Written as DNA, the CDR3 is TGTGCCAGCAGCTTCGGGACAGGGACTTCCTACGAGCAGTACTTC. It translates to CASSFGTGTSYEQYF.

This chain uses TRBV3-1 with TRBJ2-7; 8 bases are shared with TRBD2. The germline gives CDR1 LGHDT, CDR2 YNNKEL (reference sequence). The ends lost 0 bases at V and 10 bases at J; junction bases unmatched: 8. This CDR3 has 14 residues. The CDR3, as DNA: TGTGCCAGCAGCCAAGATTGGGGTAGCGGGGTTCAGTACTTC. As protein: CASSQDWGSGVQYF.

CDR3 sequence reads: CASNITGVGSNQPQHF. CDR3 coding DNA: TGTGCCAGCAACATCACAGGGGTTGGGAGCAATCAGCCCCAGCATTTT. The rearrangement joins TRBV12-3 or TRBV12-4 to TRBJ1-5, with 7 bases lining up with TRBD1. This CDR3 has 16 residues. The J segment lost 1 base and the V segment lost 7 bases, leaving 10 bases of the junction unmatched.

This clonotype was picked up a small number of times. The chain links TRBV20-1 to TRBJ1-1, with 7 bases that match TRBD1. Germline values: CDR1 DFQATT, CDR2 SNEGSKA (reference sequence). The CDR3 is made up of 13 amino acids. The CDR3 here is CSSPGQKIDEAFF. For the CDR3, the DNA is TGCAGCTCTCCGGGACAGAAGATCGATGAAGCTTTCTTT.

About this clonotype itself: One end of the junction is discordant with germline, which a read error may explain. The chain links TRBV7-2 to TRBJ1-2, with a weak D call TRBD1 (5 bases). Germline CDR1 is SGHTA and CDR2 is FQGNSA. This CDR3 contains 13 residues. In DNA, the CDR3 is TGTGCCAGCAGCTTAGAGGGGTTCTATGCCTACACCTTC. Residues: CASSLEGFYAYTF.

This clonotype was detected a few times. The chain is built from TRBV28 and TRBJ1-1; D not certain. The germline V gene encodes CDR1 MDHEN and CDR2 SYDVKM. V lost 5 bases to trimming and J lost 6 bases, with 7 bases between them. CDR3 size: 11 residues. CDR3 DNA: TGTGCCAGCAGTAGAGTTGCTGAAGCTTTCTTT. The encoded protein is CASSRVAEAFF.

The rearrangement uses TRBV29-1 and TRBJ2-1, with 8 bases that match TRBD1. The CDR3 runs 13 residues. Germline CDR1 and CDR2: SQVTM and ANQGSEA. The CDR3 spells CSHGQGPYNEQFF. The CDR3 coding sequence is TGCAGTCACGGACAGGGTCCTTACAATGAGCAGTTCTTC.

V usage is TRBV10-3 and J usage is TRBJ2-1; D may be TRBD2 (5 bases). The J call may be incorrect, as the DNA end agrees better with TRBJ2-7. The germline V gene has CDR1 ENHRY and CDR2 SYGVKD. The CDR3 runs to 15 residues. As DNA, the CDR3 is TGTGCCATCAGTGAGAGGTCGGAGCGGCGCTACGAGCAGTACTTC. It is translated as CAISERSERRYEQYF.

The chain couples TRBV28 to TRBJ2-1; 8 bases align to TRBD2. The CDR3 totals 15 residues. V lost 3 bases to trimming and J lost 7 bases; unmatched junction nucleotides: 8. Looked up from germline, CDR1 is MDHEN and CDR2 is SYDVKM. The CDR3 coding sequence is TGTGCCAGCAGTTTTTTCGCGGGAGGAGTAAATGAGCAGTTCTTC. As protein: CASSFFAGGVNEQFF.

This chain links TRBV20-1 with TRBJ1-6; TRBD1 matches 7 bases. The J segment lost 8 bases and the V segment lost 6 bases, leaving 13 bases of the junction unmatched. CDR1 and CDR2 from the germline V gene are DFQATT and SNEGSKA (reference sequence). This CDR3 has 15 residues. Here the CDR3 reads CSANLKAGGDSPLHF. The CDR3 DNA reads as TGCAGTGCAAATTTGAAAGCAGGGGGGGATTCACCCCTCCACTTT.

The V and J genes are TRBV7-2 and TRBJ2-5; possibly TRBD2 for D (5 bases). Trimming stripped 1 base from V and 5 bases from J, with 23 bases between. This CDR3 region has 18 residues. Germline-derived CDR1 and CDR2 are SGHTA and FQGNSA. CDR3 coding DNA: TGTGCCAGCAGCTTAGTGGTAGGAGCGGCCGGTAAGGAGGAGACCCAGTACTTC. It translates to CASSLVVGAAGKEETQYF. The whole variable domain, remainder taken from reference TRBV7-2 and TRBJ2-5, is GAGVSQSPSNKVTEKGKDVELRCDPISGHTALYWYRQSLGQGLEFLIYFQGNSAPDKSGLPSDRFSAERTGGSVSTLTIQRTQQEDSAVYLCASSLVVGAAGKEETQYFGPGTRLLVL.

The chain is built from TRBV28 and TRBJ2-4; the D is unclear. The J call could be wrong; TRBJ2-7 is a better fit for the DNA end. The germline CDR1 and CDR2 sequences are MDHEN and SYDVKM. The CDR3 totals 13 residues. CDR3 protein: CASSYLYSYEQYF. The CDR3 DNA is TGTGCCAGCAGTTATCTGTACTCCTACGAGCAGTACTTC.

The chain recombines TRBV7-3 with TRBJ2-1, with unresolved D. This CDR3 spans 14 amino acids. Germline CDR1 reads SGHTA; CDR2 reads FQGTGA. Trimming took 2 bases from V and 3 from J, leaving 8 bases between them. The CDR3 DNA is TGTGCCAGCAGCTTAGAGGCAAACTACAATGAGCAGTTCTTC. Its protein is CASSLEANYNEQFF.

The chain has TRBV28 and TRBJ2-7; D is unresolved. CDR1 and CDR2 (germline): MDHEN, SYDVKM. Trimming took 3 bases from V and 3 from J, leaving 12 bases between them. The CDR3 is 14 residues long. This CDR3 reads CASSFGLVRYEQYF. DNA for the CDR3: TGTGCCAGCAGTTTTGGCCTGGTGCGCTACGAGCAGTACTTC.

The chain recombines TRBV10-3 with TRBJ2-5; the D is unclear. CDR3 size: 13 residues. V was clipped by 2 bases and J by 7 bases, with 11 bases between them. CDR1 is ENHRY, CDR2 SYGVKD, per germline. The CDR3 DNA reads TGTGCCATCAGTGAGCCGGCGGTGGGGACCCAGTACTTC. Residues: CAISEPAVGTQYF.

The chain has TRBV28 and TRBJ2-6; D is unclear. This CDR3 has 17 residues. Germline-derived CDR1 and CDR2 are MDHEN and SYDVKM. V was shortened by 5 bases and J by 4 bases, with 18 bases between the two germline ends. CDR3 loop: CASSDDQNRSGANVLTF. For the CDR3, the DNA is TGTGCCAGCAGTGACGACCAAAACAGATCCGGGGCCAACGTCCTGACTTTC.

The chain is built from TRBV6-1 and TRBJ2-6, with D tentatively TRBD2 (6 bases). Germline V lookup: CDR1 MNHNS, CDR2 SASEGT. V lost 3 bases and J 9 bases, leaving 18 bases between the germline ends. The CDR3 has 16 residues. CDR3 region: CASSELGRGRGNVLTF. CDR3 sequence (DNA): TGTGCCAGCAGTGAGCTAGGCCGCGGGCGGGGCAACGTCCTGACTTTC.

The chain combines TRBV29-1 with TRBJ1-2, with D unresolved. The CDR3 length is 14 residues. V lost 6 bases, J lost 2 bases, and 16 bases lay in between. Germline V gene lookup returns CDR1 SQVTM and CDR2 ANQGSEA. The CDR3 is CSVVLPPGNYGYTF. CDR3 bases: TGCAGCGTCGTACTTCCCCCGGGAAACTATGGCTACACCTTC.